These T cell receptor beta chains were read from a single sample in a study of cytomegalovirus exposure and HLA in healthy donors. Produced via immunoSEQ multiplex PCR; TCRdb's table is partial and in-frame only. The sample lists over 150,000 clones, more than 75% occurring once. Sample: PBMCs. Source of these receptors: a man aged 25-45 years in good health and CMV-seropositive. Each CDR3 is given with its conserved first and last residue. The D gene is left open where the match is weak. Some rows mark clone size as missing; the rest say once, few, many or name a class of expanded clone.

>TRBD1|TRBV2|TRBJ2-2|.
TGTGCCAGCAGGAAGGGGACAGGGGGCGAATACGGGGAGCTGTTTTTT
CASRKGTGGEYGELFF
>TRBD2|TRBV9|TRBJ2-3|.
TGTGCCAGCAGCGTAGTTCCCGGGGGGGCAGATACGCAGTATTTT
CASSVVPGGADTQYF
>.|TRBV5-1|TRBJ2-3|once
TGCGCCAGCAGGACTATGGGCGGAGGCACAGATACGCAGTATTTT
CASRTMGGGTDTQYF
>.|TRBV18|TRBJ2-1|.
TGTGCCAGCTCACCTTATTACAATGAGCAGTTCTTC
CASSPYYNEQFF
>TRBD1|TRBV5-1|TRBJ2-5|.
TGCGCCAGCAGCTTGAACCCAGGGGGTGGGGAGACCCAGTACTTC
CASSLNPGGGETQYF
>.|TRBV21-1|TRBJ1-4|few
TGTGCCAGCACCGACAGGGAAAAACTGTTTTTT
CASTDREKLFF
>TRBD2|TRBV7-9|TRBJ2-7|.
TGTGCCAGCAGCTTAGGCGGTAGCGGGATCTCCTACGAGCAGTACTTC
CASSLGGSGISYEQYF
>TRBD1|TRBV19|TRBJ1-4|.
TGTGCCAGTAGTCCTTCCGGGACAGGAGAAAAACTGTTTTTT
CASSPSGTGEKLFF
>.|TRBV18|TRBJ1-1|.
TGTGCCAGCTCAGCTCCTCAGGCTGAAGCTTTCTTT
CASSAPQAEAFF
>TRBD1|TRBV30|TRBJ1-2|once
TGTGCCTGGAGTGTGGGACAGGGATATGGCTACACCTTC
CAWSVGQGYGYTF
>TRBD2|TRBV7-6|TRBJ2-4|.
TGTGCCAGCAGCATAGCGGGACAATTAGCCAAAAACATTCAGTACTTC
CASSIAGQLAKNIQYF
>TRBD1|TRBV19|TRBJ2-2|once
TGTGCCAGTAGTATTGGACAGGCGAACACCGGGGAGCTGTTTTTT
CASSIGQANTGELFF
>.|TRBV27|TRBJ2-7|once
TGTGCCAGCAGGATCGGTAGGGGTTTGCTGCGAGAGCAGTACTTC
CASRIGRGLLREQYF
>.|TRBV4-3|TRBJ1-5|.
TGCGCCAGCAGCCAAGATCTAGCAGGTAGCAATCAGCCCCAGCATTTT
CASSQDLAGSNQPQHF
>TRBD1|TRBV6-1|TRBJ2-3|.
TGTGCCAGCACTTGGGACAGGGTGGCAGATACGCAGTATTTT
CASTWDRVADTQYF
>.|TRBV29-1|TRBJ1-2|.
TGCAGCGTTGTACTTCGGGGGAACTATGGCTACACCTTC
CSVVLRGNYGYTF
>.|TRBV6-6|TRBJ2-3|.
TGTGCCAGCAGTCCACGGAGTGGCGTCCCAGATACGCAGTATTTT
CASSPRSGVPDTQYF
>TRBD1|TRBV19|TRBJ1-1|.
TGTGCCAGTAGTACGGGACAGGGGTTGATGAACACTGAAGCTTTCTTT
CASSTGQGLMNTEAFF
>TRBD1|TRBV29-1|TRBJ1-1|.
TGCAGCTGGTTAAGGACAGGGCACACTGAAGCTTTCTTT
CSWLRTGHTEAFF
>TRBD2|TRBV6-5|TRBJ2-1|.
TGTGCCAGCAGGGGGAGCGGGAGTCTAGGCAATGAGCAGTTCTTC
CASRGSGSLGNEQFF
>TRBD1|TRBV2|TRBJ1-1|.
TGTGCCAGCATGGTATTTCCAGGGGGCGCGTCTGAAGCTTTCTTT
CASMVFPGGASEAFF
>.|TRBV5-1|TRBJ2-7|.
TGCGCCAGCAGCAATGGACAGACCCCCTACGAGCAGTACTTC
CASSNGQTPYEQYF
>.|TRBV19|TRBJ2-5|.
TGTGCCAGTAGTATATCCGGGGAGACCCAGTACTTC
CASSISGETQYF
>TRBD2|TRBV7-8|TRBJ2-1|.
TGTGCCAGCAGCCAACTAGCGGGGAGGGACTATGAGCAGTTCTTC
CASSQLAGRDYEQFF
>TRBD1|TRBV5-6|TRBJ1-2|.
TGTGCCAGCACCGGGACAGGGGGCGGAGAAGGCTACACCTTC
CASTGTGGGEGYTF
>.|TRBV7-9|TRBJ2-1|once
TGTGCCAGCAGCCCAAATTCCCTAGCTCATGAGCAGTTCTTC
CASSPNSLAHEQFF
>TRBD2|TRBV19|TRBJ2-1|.
TGTGCCAGTAGTATGGGACTAGCGGGAACCAATGAGCAGTTCTTC
CASSMGLAGTNEQFF
>TRBD2|TRBV9|TRBJ2-3|.
TGTGCCAGCAGCCCCCGGGGTAGCGGGTTCGACGAGCGGTATTTT
CASSPRGSGFDERYF
>TRBD1|TRBV29-1|TRBJ1-2|.
TGCAGCGCAGGGACAGCGGGCCCCTATGGCTACACCTTC
CSAGTAGPYGYTF
>.|TRBV9|TRBJ2-2|few
TGTGCCAGCAGCGTAGGGAGCGGCGGGGAGCTGTTTTTT
CASSVGSGGELFF
>TRBD1|TRBV13|TRBJ2-2|.
TGTGCCAGCAGTTCGACCGGGACAGGGGAGACCGGGGAGCTGTTTTTT
CASSSTGTGETGELFF
>TRBD1|TRBV18|TRBJ2-1|.
TGTGCCAGCTCACCAATGGGGACAGGGGGGGACGTGGAGCAGTTCTTC
CASSPMGTGGDVEQFF
>.|TRBV7-9|TRBJ1-2|.
TGTTCCAGCAGCTTCCAGGGGCGGACTAACTATGGCTACACCTTC
CSSSFQGRTNYGYTF
>.|TRBV7-2|TRBJ2-5|.
TGTGCCAGCAGCTTAGAACGGTCCGGAGAGACCCAGTACTTC
CASSLERSGETQYF
>.|TRBV5-6|TRBJ2-3|.
TGTGCCAGCAGCTTGGGGAGGTCGCGCACAGATACGCAGTATTTT
CASSLGRSRTDTQYF
>.|TRBV27|TRBJ1-1|.
TGTGCCAGCAGTTATCAGGGCTTGAACACTGAAGCTTTCTTT
CASSYQGLNTEAFF
>.|TRBV5-4|TRBJ2-1|.
TGTGCCAGCAGCCTGACTAGCTCCTACAATGAGCAGTTCTTC
CASSLTSSYNEQFF
>TRBD2|TRBV7-2|TRBJ2-1|once
TGTGCCAGCAGCTCGTTAGCGGGCTCCTACAATGAGCAGTTCTTC
CASSSLAGSYNEQFF
>TRBD1|TRBV7-2|TRBJ1-5|.
TGTGCCAGCAGCGTCAGACAGGGGGCGGGACCCCAGCATTTT
CASSVRQGAGPQHF
>TRBD2|TRBV11-3|TRBJ2-5|few
TGTGCCAGCAGCACCCCTCCACCGGGACTAGCGGGAGTTGAGGAGACCCAGTACTTC
CASSTPPPGLAGVEETQYF
>TRBD1|TRBV2|TRBJ2-3|.
TGTGCCAGCACCTTTGCGGACAGGGGCGGAGATACGCAGTATTTT
CASTFADRGGDTQYF